The 18 T cell receptor beta chains in this list originate from one sample, sequenced in a study of beta chain features in type 1 diabetes. The investigators reverse transcribed all of the isolated RNA, so they sequenced expressed TCRB transcripts. Libraries were prepared by immunoSEQ multiplex PCR; TCRdb keeps only in-frame clonotypes and omits some of them. There are about 930,000 clones in the sample; about a sixth occur only once, and 0.02% to 0.03% lies in the top ten. The sequenced sample was naive CD4+ T cells from blood. All receptors derive from a woman between 18 and 29 years old in good health.

The rearrangement uses TRBV7-9 and TRBJ1-2; D is ambiguous. CDR1 and CDR2 (germline): SEHNR, FQNEAQ (reference sequence). V dropped 5 bases and J dropped 1 base, with 14 bases sitting between them. The CDR3 consists of 15 residues. The CDR3 coding sequence is TGTGCCAGCAGCCTATGGTCTCACCGTAACTATGGCTACACCTTC. Translation gives CASSLWSHRNYGYTF.

A note on this clone: An end of the junction does not agree with germline; a read error may underlie this. This rearrangement joins TRBV2 to TRBJ1-2; D not resolved. The CDR3 length is 11 residues. Germline V gives CDR1 SNHLY, CDR2 FYNNEI. CDR3 in DNA: TGTGCCAGCACTGGGCGTTATGGCTGCACCTTC. Translating gives CASTGRYGCTF.

The V gene is TRBV11-2, the J gene TRBJ1-3; D unresolved. The germline V gene encodes CDR1 SGHAT and CDR2 FQNNGV. The CDR3 runs to 13 residues. V was pared by 1 base and J by 8 bases, with 9 bases between. CDR3: CASSLAGGDTIYF. The CDR3, as DNA: TGTGCCAGCAGCTTAGCAGGAGGTGACACCATATATTTT.

The genes are TRBV7-3 and TRBJ2-3, with 7 bases that match TRBD2. The germline CDR1 and CDR2 sequences are SGHTA and FQGTGA. The CDR3 has 14 residues. After removal of 5 bases from V and 4 bases from J, the junction contained 6 bases not matched to a gene. The CDR3 reads CASSLGLGADTQYF. The CDR3 coding sequence is TGTGCCAGCAGCCTAGGACTAGGGGCAGATACGCAGTATTTT.

This clone was observed a few times. The CDR3 sequence: CASSDEGVRTDTQYF. CDR3 nucleotides: TGTGCCAGCAGTGATGAGGGGGTGAGGACAGATACGCAGTATTTT. The chain has TRBV6-1 and TRBJ2-3; D is possibly TRBD1 (6 bases). The CDR3 has 15 residues. The V gene's germline CDR1 is MNHNS and CDR2 SASEGT. Deletions cut 3 bases from V and 3 bases from J, with 13 bases between.

This clone was detected only a few times. The genes are TRBV5-6 and TRBJ2-1; D gene unclear. CDR3 size: 13 residues. CDR1 SGHDT and CDR2 YYEEEE come from the germline V gene. V was clipped by 1 base and J by 3 bases, with 5 bases between them. As DNA, the CDR3 is TGTGCCAGCAGCTTGAAGATCTACAATGAGCAGTTCTTC. As protein: CASSLKIYNEQFF.

This clone was detected only a few times. Other nucleotide sequences in the sample specify the same CDR3. V gene TRBV11-2 combines with J gene TRBJ2-2; D is unclear. V was clipped by 2 bases and J by 5 bases, with 3 bases between them. In germline, CDR1 is SGHAT, CDR2 FQNNGV. The CDR3 is 12 amino acids. The CDR3 protein is CASSLSTGELFF. DNA of the CDR3: TGTGCCAGCAGCTTAAGTACCGGGGAGCTGTTTTTT.

This clone showed up just a few times. V and J are TRBV9 and TRBJ2-1; the D gene is possibly TRBD2 (6 bases). The V end lost 4 bases, the J end lost 9 bases, and 17 bases lay between the germline ends. Germline V lookup: CDR1 SGDLS, CDR2 YYNGEE. This CDR3 is built from 14 residues. CDR3 nucleotides: TGTGCCAGCAGCCCAACCGGGACTTTAAGTGAGCAGTTCTTC. Translating gives CASSPTGTLSEQFF.

CDR3 sequence reads: CTIIGILGYTF. In DNA, the CDR3 is TGCACCATTATAGGCATTCTAGGCTACACCTTC. The rearrangement uses TRBV29-1 and TRBJ1-2; D is undetermined. Germline V CDR1 and CDR2: SQVTM, ANQGSEA. This CDR3 comprises 11 residues.

The chain employs TRBV12-5 and TRBJ2-3, with D unresolved. Trimming stripped 5 bases from V and 1 base from J, with 10 bases between. CDR1 and CDR2 (germline): LGHNT, FRNRAP. This CDR3 spans 14 amino acids. Here the CDR3 DNA reads TGTGCTAGTGGTGCCTCTGGGGGCACAGATACGCAGTATTTT. Protein product: CASGASGGTDTQYF.

The chain uses TRBV21-1 and TRBJ2-5; the DNA was not compared with TRBD2, the D call given in the table. TRBV21-1 is shown as a pseudogene. The CDR3 has 15 residues. The CDR3 DNA follows: TGTGCCAGCCTATGGACTAGCGGGAGAGGGGAGACCCAGTACTTC. Encoded protein: CASLWTSGRGETQYF.

This clone was picked up a small number of times. The chain is built from TRBV27 and TRBJ2-6; 9 nucleotides agree with TRBD1. The CDR3 runs to 17 residues. Germline V gene data show CDR1 as MNHEY and CDR2 as SMNVEV (reference sequence). V lost 6 bases, J lost 0 bases, and 6 bases stayed unmatched. This chain's CDR3 is CASRVLTGGSGANVLTF. The DNA of the CDR3 is TGTGCCAGCAGGGTACTGACAGGGGGCTCTGGGGCCAACGTCCTGACTTTC. Together with reference TRBV27 and TRBJ2-6, the CDR3 gives the full variable domain: EAQVTQNPRYLITVTGKKLTVTCSQNMNHEYMSWYRQDPGLGLRQIYYSMNVEVTDKGDVPEGYKVSRKEKRNFPLILESPSPNQTSLYFCASRVLTGGSGANVLTFGAGSRLTVL.

This chain links TRBV7-2 with TRBJ2-4, with 9 bases lining up with TRBD2. V lost 4 bases to trimming and J lost 1 base; unmatched junction nucleotides: 2. The CDR3 sequence is 15 residues long. Germline V gene data show CDR1 as SGHTA and CDR2 as FQGNSA. In nucleotides, the CDR3 is TGTGCCAGCAGCTCCGGGACTAGCGCCAAAAACATTCAGTACTTC. This codes for CASSSGTSAKNIQYF.

Turning to this clone: This sample includes further DNA sequences coding for the same CDR3. This chain links TRBV7-2 with TRBJ2-7; 8 bases align to TRBD1. The CDR3 length is 14 residues. The V gene end was trimmed by 1 base and the J gene end by 4 bases; junction bases not matched to a gene: 3. Germline-derived CDR1 and CDR2 are SGHTA and FQGNSA. The CDR3 coding sequence is TGTGCCAGCAGCTTAGTTCAGGGGGCTTACGAGCAGTACTTC. This gives the protein CASSLVQGAYEQYF. Combining the CDR3 with reference TRBV7-2 and TRBJ2-7 gives the whole variable domain GAGVSQSPSNKVTEKGKDVELRCDPISGHTALYWYRQSLGQGLEFLIYFQGNSAPDKSGLPSDRFSAERTGGSVSTLTIQRTQQEDSAVYLCASSLVQGAYEQYFGPGTRLTVT.

The J gene is TRBJ2-7, the V gene TRBV2; possible D gene TRBD1, 5 bases. Germline CDR1 and CDR2: SNHLY and FYNNEI. The length of the CDR3 is 17 residues. Trimming pared 3 bases from V and 1 base from J, leaving 19 bases between. The CDR3 region is CASSDVGVLGLSYEQYF. The CDR3 region has the DNA TGTGCCAGCAGTGACGTAGGGGTTCTGGGGTTGTCCTACGAGCAGTACTTC.

The J gene is TRBJ2-3, the V gene TRBV4-2, with 14 bases identical to TRBD2. The CDR3 extends over 15 amino acids. CDR1 is LGHNA and CDR2 is YNFKEQ in the germline V gene. Losses at the gene ends were 4 bases for V and 6 bases for J; bases not matched to a gene: 3. CDR3 in DNA: TGTGCCAGCAGCCCCGGGACTAGCGGGAGTGATACGCAGTATTTT. It specifies CASSPGTSGSDTQYF.

This clone was observed a few times. This chain links TRBV6-5 with TRBJ2-3; 7 bases match TRBD1. The J segment lost 3 bases and the V segment lost 5 bases, leaving 5 bases of the junction unmatched. Germline CDR1 reads MNHEY; CDR2 reads SVGAGI. This CDR3 is built from 14 residues. CDR3 loop: CASSRQGATDTQYF. The CDR3 region has the DNA TGTGCCAGCAGTCGACAGGGAGCAACAGATACGCAGTATTTT.

This chain joins TRBV28 and TRBJ1-5; D is undetermined. This CDR3 is 15 amino acids long. Germline loops: CDR1 MDHEN, CDR2 SYDVKM. V was shortened by 6 bases and J by 0 bases, with 12 bases between the two germline ends. The CDR3 DNA reads TGTGCCAGCAGCCTACTTGACGGTAGCAATCAGCCCCAGCATTTT. It codes for CASSLLDGSNQPQHF.